The entry that follows covers one T cell receptor (beta chain) sequence. This sample includes further DNA sequences coding for the same CDR3. Participating donors were healthy, HIV-negative adults free of recent acute infections or vaccinations. Only Caucasian adults living in Nashville, Tennessee served as donors. The data originate from a study of shared clonotypes between healthy human individuals. Assay: immunoSEQ multiplex PCR; the TCRdb copy retains only in-frame clones and omits some. The table lists approximately 1,000,000 clones, 78% of them singletons. V shed 1 base and J shed 1 base, with 7 bases lying between them. The CDR3 runs to 14 residues. In germline, CDR1 is MGHRA, CDR2 YSYEKL.

This receptor was taken from a man aged 18 to 29 in good health. Some clones in this sample may be carry-over from other donors' samples. The source material was memory CD4+ T cells from PBMCs. Subset described: CD45RA-negative fraction. The genes are TRBV4-1 and TRBJ1-2; a possible D gene is TRBD1 (5 bases). The CDR3 reads CASSQGTGNYGYTF. CDR3 in DNA: TGCGCCAGCAGCCAAGGTACAGGTAACTATGGCTACACCTTC.